The 9 T cell receptor beta chains below come from one sample, sequenced in a study of blood T cell repertoires in COVID-19. Sequencing was performed with immunoSEQ multiplex PCR; in TCRdb, only in-frame clones are kept and a portion is missing. Counted here are around 500,000 clones, more than 85% occurring once; the ten biggest clones make up around 7.9%. The sequenced sample consisted of PBMCs or T cells enriched from blood (not recorded which). The receptors shown here come from a woman aged 60-75 years who had recovered from COVID-19.

The rearrangement joins TRBV7-2 to TRBJ1-2; D is possibly TRBD1 (6 bases). The CDR3 runs 16 residues. Trimming left V 4 bases short and J 0 bases short, with 15 bases between. Germline-derived CDR1 and CDR2 are SGHTA and FQGNSA. The DNA of the CDR3 is TGTGCCAGCAGCTCGTCCGGGACAAGTTCTAACTATGGCTACACCTTC. This encodes CASSSSGTSSNYGYTF.

The chain couples TRBV7-6 to TRBJ2-3, with 14 nucleotides matching TRBD2. Germline lookup yields CDR1 SGHVS and CDR2 FNYEAQ. The CDR3 is made up of 22 amino acids. With 2 bases clipped from V and 0 bases from J, the junction kept 16 bases outside the gene matches. CDR3 sequence (DNA): TGTGCCAGCAGCTTACTCTCTGGACTAGCGGGGGGCTTAATAACTAGCACAGATACGCAGTATTTT. Translating it yields CASSLLSGLAGGLITSTDTQYF.

This clone was counted a single time. The chain employs TRBV3-1 (or the pseudogene TRBV3-2) and TRBJ1-3; D is unclear. V shed 1 base and J shed 4 bases, with 8 bases lying between them. CDR1 is LGHDT, CDR2 YNNKEL, per germline (reference sequence). This CDR3 has 14 residues. CDR3 loop: CASSQGGVGNTIYF. CDR3 DNA sequence: TGTGCCAGCAGCCAAGGCGGGGTAGGAAACACCATATATTTT.

The J gene is TRBJ2-5, the V gene TRBV18; D uncertain. Trimming took off 1 base at V and 1 base at J, with 4 bases between the two ends. This CDR3 spans 13 amino acids. Germline V gene lookup returns CDR1 KGHSH and CDR2 LQKENI. Here the CDR3 reads CASSPHTQETQYF. As DNA, the CDR3 is TGTGCCAGCTCACCACACACCCAAGAGACCCAGTACTTC.

This clone appeared a single time. J is TRBJ2-1 and V is TRBV5-1, with D unclear. This CDR3 is 13 amino acids long. Trimming shortened V by 3 bases and J by 8 bases, and 12 bases separated the two germline ends. Germline CDR1 SGHRS, CDR2 YFSETQ. The CDR3 here is CASSSAVGDEQFF. Written as DNA, the CDR3 is TGCGCCAGCAGCTCCGCGGTAGGAGATGAGCAGTTCTTC. Filled out from reference TRBV5-1 and TRBJ2-1, the complete variable domain reads KAGVTQTPRYLIKTRGQQVTLSCSPISGHRSVSWYQQTPGQGLQFLFEYFSETQRNKGNFPGRFSGRQFSNSRSEMNVSTLELGDSALYLCASSSAVGDEQFFGPGTRLTVL.

This chain joins TRBV7-8 and TRBJ1-5, with 7 nucleotides matching TRBD1. J lost 9 bases, V lost 6 bases, and 8 bases had no gene match. The CDR3 loop spans 13 amino acids. CDR1 is SGHVS, CDR2 FQNEAQ, per germline. CDR3 bases: TGTGCCAGCAGGCCGACAGGGACTGGGCCCCAGCATTTT. It encodes CASRPTGTGPQHF.

The sample holds a few counts of this clone. The V and J genes are TRBV27 and TRBJ1-5, with a weak D call TRBD1 (6 bases). Germline CDR1 and CDR2: MNHEY and SMNVEV (reference sequence). Trimming cost V 9 bases and J 0 bases, with 18 bases left between them. The CDR3 is 16 residues long. CDR3 coding DNA: TGTGCCAGTATGGACAGTTCCGCACCTAGCAATCAGCCCCAGCATTTT. Its translation is CASMDSSAPSNQPQHF.

The chain combines TRBV6-5 with TRBJ1-4, with D maybe TRBD1 (6 bases). V lost 9 bases and J 8 bases, leaving 16 bases between the germline ends. This CDR3 is built from 13 residues. Germline CDR1 and CDR2: MNHEY and SVGAGI. The CDR3: CASINREREKLFF. In DNA, the CDR3 is TGTGCCAGTATCAACAGGGAACGGGAAAAACTGTTTTTT.

This clone has more than one count but fewer than ten. The chain carries TRBV5-1 and TRBJ1-2, with TRBD1 matching 7 bases. Trimming removed 7 bases from V and 4 bases from J; junction bases left unmatched: 13. CDR1 is SGHRS, CDR2 YFSETQ, per germline. The CDR3 covers 15 residues. DNA of the CDR3: TGCGCCAGCCGCGAAACCGGGACAGTGCTCTATGGCTACACCTTC. Residues: CASRETGTVLYGYTF.